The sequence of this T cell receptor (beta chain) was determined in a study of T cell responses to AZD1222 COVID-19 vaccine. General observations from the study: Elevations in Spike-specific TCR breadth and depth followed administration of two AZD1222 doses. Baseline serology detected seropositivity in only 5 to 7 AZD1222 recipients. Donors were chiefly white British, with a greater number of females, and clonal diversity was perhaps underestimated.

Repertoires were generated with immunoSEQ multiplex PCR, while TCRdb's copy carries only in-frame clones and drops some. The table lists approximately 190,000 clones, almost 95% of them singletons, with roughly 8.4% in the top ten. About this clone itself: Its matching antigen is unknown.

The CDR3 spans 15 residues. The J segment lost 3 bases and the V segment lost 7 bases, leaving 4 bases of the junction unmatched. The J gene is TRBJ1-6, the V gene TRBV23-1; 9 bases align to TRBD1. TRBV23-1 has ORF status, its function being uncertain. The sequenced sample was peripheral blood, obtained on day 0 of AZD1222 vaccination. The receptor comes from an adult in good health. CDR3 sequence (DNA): TGCGCCAGCACAGGGGGACAGGGCTATAATTCACCCCTCCACTTT. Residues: CASTGGQGYNSPLHF.